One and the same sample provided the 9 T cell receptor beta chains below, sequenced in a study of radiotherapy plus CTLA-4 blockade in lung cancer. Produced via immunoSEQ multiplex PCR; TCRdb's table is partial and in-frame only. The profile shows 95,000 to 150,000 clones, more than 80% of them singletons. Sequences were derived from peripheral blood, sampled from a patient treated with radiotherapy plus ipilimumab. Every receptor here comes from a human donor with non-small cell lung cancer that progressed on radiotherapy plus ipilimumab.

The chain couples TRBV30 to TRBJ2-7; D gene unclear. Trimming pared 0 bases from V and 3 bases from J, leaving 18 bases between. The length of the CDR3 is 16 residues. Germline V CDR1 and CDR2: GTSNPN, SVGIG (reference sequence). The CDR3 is CAWSVIGFSKVYEQYF. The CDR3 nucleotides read TGTGCCTGGAGTGTAATAGGGTTCTCAAAGGTCTACGAGCAGTACTTC.

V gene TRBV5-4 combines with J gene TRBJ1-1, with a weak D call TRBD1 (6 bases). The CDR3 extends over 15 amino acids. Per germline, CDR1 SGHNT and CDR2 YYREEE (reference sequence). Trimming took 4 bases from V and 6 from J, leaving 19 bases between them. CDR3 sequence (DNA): TGTGCCAGCAGCACCTCCGAGGGGGGAAGATCTGAAGCTTTCTTT. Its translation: CASSTSEGGRSEAFF. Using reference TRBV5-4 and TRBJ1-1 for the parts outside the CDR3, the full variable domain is ETGVTQSPTHLIKTRGQQVTLRCSSQSGHNTVSWYQQALGQGPQFIFQYYREEENGRGNFPPRFSGLQFPNYSSELNVNALELDDSALYLCASSTSEGGRSEAFFGQGTRLTVV.

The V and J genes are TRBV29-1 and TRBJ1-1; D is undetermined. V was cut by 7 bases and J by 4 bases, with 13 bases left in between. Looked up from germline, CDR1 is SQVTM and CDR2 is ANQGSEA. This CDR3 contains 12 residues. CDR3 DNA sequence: TGCAGCGCCTCTCGCGGGGTCACTGAAGCTTTCTTT. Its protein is CSASRGVTEAFF.

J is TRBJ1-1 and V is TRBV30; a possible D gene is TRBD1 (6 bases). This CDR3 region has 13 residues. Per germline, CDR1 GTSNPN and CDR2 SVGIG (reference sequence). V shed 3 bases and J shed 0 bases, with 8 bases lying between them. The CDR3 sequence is CAWRAGVNTEAFF. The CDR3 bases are TGTGCCTGGAGGGCAGGGGTGAACACTGAAGCTTTCTTT.

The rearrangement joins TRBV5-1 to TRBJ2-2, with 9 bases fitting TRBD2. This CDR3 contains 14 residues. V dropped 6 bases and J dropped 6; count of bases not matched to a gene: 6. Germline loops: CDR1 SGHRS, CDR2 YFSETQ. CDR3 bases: TGCGCCAGCATGCGGGAGGGCGGTTCCGGGGAGCTGTTTTTT. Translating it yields CASMREGGSGELFF.

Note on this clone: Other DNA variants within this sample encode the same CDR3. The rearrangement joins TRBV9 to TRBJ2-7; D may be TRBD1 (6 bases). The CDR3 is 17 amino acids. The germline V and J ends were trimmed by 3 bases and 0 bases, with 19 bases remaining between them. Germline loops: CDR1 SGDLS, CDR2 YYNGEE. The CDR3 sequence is CASSGGGGTDSSYEQYF. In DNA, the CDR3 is TGTGCCAGCAGCGGAGGGGGTGGGACCGATAGCTCCTACGAGCAGTACTTC.

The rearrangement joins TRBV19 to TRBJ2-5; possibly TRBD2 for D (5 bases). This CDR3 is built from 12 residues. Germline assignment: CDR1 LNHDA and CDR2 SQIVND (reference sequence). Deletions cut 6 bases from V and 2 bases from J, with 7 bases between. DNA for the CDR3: TGTGCCAGTAGCCGCGGGCAAGAGACCCAGTACTTC. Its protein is CASSRGQETQYF.

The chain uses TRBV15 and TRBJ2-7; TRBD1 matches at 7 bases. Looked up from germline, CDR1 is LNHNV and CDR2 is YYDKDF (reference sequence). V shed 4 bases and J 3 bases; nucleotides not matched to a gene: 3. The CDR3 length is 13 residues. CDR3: CATSTGTDYEQYF. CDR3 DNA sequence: TGTGCCACCAGCACCGGGACAGACTACGAGCAGTACTTC. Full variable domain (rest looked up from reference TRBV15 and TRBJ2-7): DAMVIQNPRYQVTQFGKPVTLSCSQTLNHNVMYWYQQKSSQAPKLLFHYYDKDFNNEADTPDNFQSRRPNTSFCFLDIRSPGLGDTAMYLCATSTGTDYEQYFGPGTRLTVT.

Here the CDR3 reads CASSPTSGANVLTF. CDR3 coding DNA: TGTGCCAGTAGCCCCACCTCTGGGGCCAACGTCCTGACTTTC. The chain links TRBV19 to TRBJ2-6; D not certain. Germline-derived CDR1 and CDR2 are LNHDA and SQIVND (reference sequence). Deletions cut 6 bases from V and 0 bases from J, with 6 bases between. The CDR3 length is 14 residues.